Listed below are T cell receptor beta chains from one sample, sequenced in a study of blood T cell repertoires in COVID-19. The protocol was immunoSEQ multiplex PCR, while the TCRdb copy is restricted to in-frame clones and leaves out a portion. The sample includes hundreds of thousands of clones, about nine tenths of them seen just once. Material for sequencing was peripheral blood. These receptors were obtained from a woman aged 45-65 years with acute or convalescent COVID-19. CDR3s include the opening cysteine and the closing phenylalanine or tryptophan. Fields, in order: clone size, J gene, D gene, V gene, CDR3 protein, CDR3 DNA. A D gene is named only where the DNA matches it firmly. For some rows the clone size is stated as once, few or many, or as a class when expanded; others skip it.

size: NA
J: TRBJ2-7
D: TRBD1
V: TRBV2
CDR3: CASSERTGKYEQYF
DNA: TGTGCCAGCAGTGAACGGACAGGGAAATACGAGCAGTACTTC

size: once
J: TRBJ2-5
D: NA
V: TRBV5-6
CDR3: CASSQTGQETQYF
DNA: TGTGCCAGCAGCCAGACGGGCCAAGAGACCCAGTACTTC

size: NA
J: TRBJ1-4
D: TRBD1
V: TRBV6-6
CDR3: CASSARDRGEDEKLFF
DNA: TGTGCCAGCAGCGCTCGGGACAGGGGGGAGGATGAAAAACTGTTTTTT

size: once
J: TRBJ2-5
D: NA
V: TRBV5-5
CDR3: CASSLGTLRGTQYF
DNA: TGTGCCAGCAGCTTGGGAACACTACGTGGGACCCAGTACTTC

size: once
J: TRBJ2-3
D: NA
V: TRBV27
CDR3: CASSLSWGPYMDTQYF
DNA: TGTGCCAGCAGTTTATCGTGGGGGCCTTACATGGATACGCAGTATTTT

size: NA
J: TRBJ2-5
D: TRBD2
V: TRBV30
CDR3: CAWSVTSGALETQYF
DNA: TGTGCCTGGAGTGTAACTAGCGGGGCGTTGGAGACCCAGTACTTC

size: NA
J: TRBJ2-3
D: TRBD2
V: TRBV24-1
CDR3: CATSDSGGYYGTSGISQYF
DNA: TGTGCCACCAGTGATTCGGGGGGTTATTACGGGACTAGCGGAATATCGCAGTATTTT

size: NA
J: TRBJ2-3
D: TRBD2
V: TRBV9
CDR3: CASSVDSGGHSDTQYF
DNA: TGTGCCAGCAGCGTGGATAGCGGGGGGCACTCAGATACGCAGTATTTT

size: NA
J: TRBJ2-6
D: NA
V: TRBV5-1
CDR3: CASSLGKGSGANVLTF
DNA: TGCGCCAGCAGCTTGGGAAAGGGGTCTGGGGCCAACGTCCTGACTTTC

size: NA
J: TRBJ2-7
D: NA
V: TRBV3-1/TRBV3-2
CDR3: CASSVGGSYEQYF
DNA: TGTGCCAGCAGCGTAGGAGGTTCCTACGAGCAGTACTTC

size: many
J: TRBJ2-1
D: NA
V: TRBV7-9
CDR3: CASSSTGGVDNEQFF
DNA: TGTGCCAGCAGCAGTACAGGGGGGGTCGACAATGAGCAGTTCTTC

size: once
J: TRBJ2-1
D: TRBD2
V: TRBV25-1
CDR3: CASSLRGLAGANEQFF
DNA: TGTGCCAGCAGTCTCCGGGGACTAGCGGGAGCTAATGAGCAGTTCTTC

size: NA
J: TRBJ2-5
D: TRBD1
V: TRBV6-6
CDR3: CASSYPGTGTQETQYF
DNA: TGTGCCAGCAGTTATCCCGGGACAGGGACTCAAGAGACCCAGTACTTC

size: NA
J: TRBJ1-1
D: NA
V: TRBV5-4
CDR3: CASSPGGQRVSGTEAFF
DNA: TGTGCCAGCAGCCCGGGTGGACAGCGAGTTTCGGGCACTGAAGCTTTCTTT

size: NA
J: TRBJ2-5
D: NA
V: TRBV9
CDR3: CASSGRRGSGQETQYF
DNA: TGTGCCAGCAGCGGCCGCAGGGGAAGCGGCCAAGAGACCCAGTACTTC

size: NA
J: TRBJ1-1
D: NA
V: TRBV13
CDR3: CASSLVGRNTEAFF
DNA: TGTGCCAGCAGCTTAGTCGGTAGGAACACTGAAGCTTTCTTT

size: NA
J: TRBJ2-5
D: TRBD2
V: TRBV19
CDR3: CASSSPTSGRAGETQYF
DNA: TGTGCCAGTAGTAGCCCGACTAGCGGGAGGGCGGGAGAGACCCAGTACTTC

size: NA
J: TRBJ2-1
D: TRBD2
V: TRBV7-9
CDR3: CASSIGTSGSDEQFF
DNA: TGTGCCAGCAGCATCGGGACTAGCGGGAGTGATGAGCAGTTCTTC

size: NA
J: TRBJ2-1
D: NA
V: TRBV6-5
CDR3: CASSPTRNSYNEQFF
DNA: TGTGCCAGCAGTCCTACCAGGAACTCCTACAATGAGCAGTTCTTC

size: NA
J: TRBJ1-2
D: NA
V: TRBV18
CDR3: CASSPGHRGNYGYTF
DNA: TGTGCCAGCTCACCCGGACATAGGGGAAACTATGGCTACACCTTC

size: NA
J: TRBJ2-7
D: TRBD2
V: TRBV11-2
CDR3: CASSINGRALDEQYF
DNA: TGTGCCAGCAGCATAAACGGGAGGGCCCTCGACGAGCAGTACTTC

size: NA
J: TRBJ1-1
D: NA
V: TRBV7-6
CDR3: CASSHRDETEAFF
DNA: TGTGCCAGCAGCCACAGGGACGAAACTGAAGCTTTCTTT

size: once
J: TRBJ1-1
D: NA
V: TRBV18
CDR3: CASSPFWGGDTEAFF
DNA: TGTGCCAGCTCACCCTTCTGGGGAGGTGACACTGAAGCTTTCTTT

size: NA
J: TRBJ2-3
D: NA
V: TRBV2
CDR3: CASQYGGSDTQYF
DNA: TGTGCCAGCCAATATGGGGGGTCAGATACGCAGTATTTT

size: NA
J: TRBJ1-1
D: NA
V: TRBV7-2
CDR3: CASSQGGALFTEAFF
DNA: TGTGCCAGCAGCCAAGGAGGGGCCCTGTTCACTGAAGCTTTCTTT

size: few
J: TRBJ2-7
D: TRBD1
V: TRBV4-1
CDR3: CASSPVKGQGLEQYF
DNA: TGCGCCAGCAGCCCAGTAAAGGGACAGGGGCTCGAGCAGTACTTC

size: NA
J: TRBJ2-7
D: NA
V: TRBV19
CDR3: CASSTDSYEQYF
DNA: TGTGCCAGTAGTACCGACAGCTACGAGCAGTACTTC

size: NA
J: TRBJ2-1
D: NA
V: TRBV3-1/TRBV3-2
CDR3: CASSQRIAHEQFF
DNA: TGTGCCAGCAGCCAGAGGATAGCCCATGAGCAGTTCTTC

size: NA
J: TRBJ2-2
D: TRBD2
V: TRBV2
CDR3: CASIETAGGRFAGELFF
DNA: TGTGCCAGCATCGAAACGGCGGGGGGCCGATTCGCCGGGGAGCTGTTTTTT

size: NA
J: TRBJ2-1
D: TRBD2
V: TRBV5-1
CDR3: CASSLGSAGGYNEQFF
DNA: TGCGCCAGCAGCTTGGGGTCAGCGGGGGGATACAATGAGCAGTTCTTC

size: many
J: TRBJ1-2
D: TRBD1
V: TRBV7-2
CDR3: CASSLYQGAIGGYTF
DNA: TGTGCCAGCAGCTTATACCAGGGGGCGATAGGTGGCTACACCTTC